One and the same sample provided the 10 T cell receptor beta chains below, sequenced in a study of T cell repertoires in cytomegalovirus infection. These receptors' antigens are unknown. TCRdb re-called the reads with MiXCR, one entry per CDR3 protein. The sample holds roughly 180,000 distinct CDR3 sequences; 20% to 25% are singletons and the top ten take roughly 25%. The sequencing here drew on CD8+ T cells from cultured PBMCs, taken from culture after CMV antigen stimulation. The receptors come from a human donor in good health (CMV status not recorded). Some clones in this sample may be carry-over from other donors' samples.

This chain joins TRBV9 and TRBJ2-7, with D tentatively TRBD2 (6 bases). V lost 4 bases, J lost 0 bases, and 11 bases lay in between. The CDR3 runs to 14 residues. CDR1 is SGDLS, CDR2 YYNGEE, per germline. CDR3 sequence reads: CASSTDGGSYEQYF. In DNA, the CDR3 is TGTGCCAGCAGCACGGACGGGGGCTCCTACGAGCAGTACTTC.

This clonotype occurred a few times. V and J are TRBV5-6 and TRBJ2-5; possibly TRBD2 for D (6 bases). V lost 4 bases and J 7 bases, leaving 20 bases between the germline ends. The CDR3 has 15 amino acids. The germline gives CDR1 SGHDT, CDR2 YYEEEE. The chain's CDR3 is CASSPGEAPAWTQYF. The CDR3 coding sequence is TGTGCCAGCAGCCCGGGAGAGGCTCCCGCTTGGACCCAGTACTTC.

This clonotype was observed a few times. The chain combines TRBV10-3 with TRBJ2-2; 10 bases line up with TRBD1. The CDR3 is 16 residues long. The J segment lost 5 bases and the V segment lost 5 bases, leaving 8 bases of the junction unmatched. CDR1 is ENHRY and CDR2 is SYGVKD in the germline V gene. CDR3 coding DNA: TGTGCCATCAGTCACACCGGGACAGGGGATACCGGGGAGCTGTTTTTT. Encoded protein: CAISHTGTGDTGELFF.

The sample holds a few counts of this clonotype. V gene TRBV25-1 combines with J gene TRBJ2-5, with 9 bases matching TRBD2. Losses at the gene ends were 2 bases for V and 5 bases for J; bases not matched to a gene: 6. Germline CDR1 is MGHDK and CDR2 is SYGVNS. CDR3 size: 15 residues. This CDR3 is CASSEIGTSSETQYF. As DNA, the CDR3 is TGTGCCAGCAGTGAAATAGGGACTAGCAGTGAGACCCAGTACTTC.

This sequence joins TRBV6-5 and TRBJ1-2, with TRBD1 as a possible D gene (6 bases). The CDR3 has 14 residues. Germline CDR1 MNHEY, CDR2 SVGAGI. Trimming stripped 0 bases from V and 8 bases from J, with 13 bases between. This CDR3 is CASSYSQAGVGYTF. The CDR3 bases are TGTGCCAGCAGTTACTCTCAAGCAGGGGTGGGCTACACCTTC.

V and J are TRBV7-6 and TRBJ2-7; D is unresolved. The CDR3 extends over 14 amino acids. Trimming stripped 2 bases from V and 0 bases from J, with 8 bases between. Per germline, CDR1 SGHVS and CDR2 FNYEAQ. CDR3 residues: CASSLSYSSYEQYF. The DNA for the CDR3 is TGTGCCAGCAGCTTATCATACAGCTCCTACGAGCAGTACTTC.

This clonotype appeared a few times. V and J are TRBV14 and TRBJ1-1; 8 bases map to TRBD1. In germline, CDR1 is SGHDN, CDR2 FVKESK. This CDR3 comprises 16 residues. V lost 8 bases, J lost 11 bases, and 22 bases stayed unmatched. CDR3 amino acids: CASRSGQGAVIMDAFF. CDR3 sequence (DNA): TGTGCCAGCCGAAGTGGGCAGGGGGCAGTTATAATGGATGCTTTCTTT. The full variable domain, completed using reference TRBV14 and TRBJ1-1, is EAGVTQFPSHSVIEKGQTVTLRCDPISGHDNLYWYRRVMGKEIKFLLHFVKESKQDESGMPNNRFLAERTGGTYSTLKVQPAELEDSGVYFCASRSGQGAVIMDAFFGQGTRLTVV.

The chain has TRBV12-3 or TRBV12-4 and TRBJ1-2, with 7 bases matching TRBD1. V was clipped by 5 bases and J by 3 bases; unmatched bases: 6. The length of the CDR3 is 14 residues. The CDR3 protein is CASSPTGVDYGYTF. Written as DNA, the CDR3 is TGTGCCAGCAGTCCCACAGGGGTAGACTATGGCTACACCTTC.

The chain couples TRBV4-1 to TRBJ1-1; TRBD1 might be the D (5 bases). The CDR3 sequence is 13 residues long. The V end lost 3 bases, the J end lost 8 bases, and 13 bases lay between the germline ends. Germline V gives CDR1 MGHRA, CDR2 YSYEKL. CDR3 nucleotide sequence: TGCGCCAGCAGCCAGCCCGGGACCCCCGAAGCTTTCTTT. Encoded protein: CASSQPGTPEAFF.

The CDR3 bases are TGTGCCAGCAGCTTAGAGACTTCCGGGGAGCTGTTTTTT. Protein product: CASSLETSGELFF. The chain carries TRBV7-9 and TRBJ2-2; the D is unclear. The germline V gene encodes CDR1 SEHNR and CDR2 FQNEAQ (reference sequence). The CDR3 totals 13 residues. Trimming took 1 base from V and 6 from J, leaving 6 bases between them.